This T cell receptor (beta chain) was obtained from a study of spatial heterogeneity in lung cancer. Time point of the sample: sample taken at primary tumor resection. This clonotype was recorded at least ten times. From the 5' RACE reads, TCRdb called clonotypes with MiXCR, one entry per CDR3 protein. The sample has around 23,000 distinct CDR3 sequences; 2.5% to 4% are singletons. Germline V CDR1 and CDR2: KGHSH, LQKENI. Trimming shortened V by 4 bases and J by 5 bases, and 12 bases separated the two germline ends. CDR3 length: 13 residues. V gene TRBV18 combines with J gene TRBJ2-7; D gene ambiguous. The receptor was derived from a female donor with early-stage non-small cell lung cancer. The sample was PBMCs, taken at surgery. The CDR3 DNA reads as TGTGCCAGCTCACAGGACCCGACCGACGAGCAGTACTTC. This encodes CASSQDPTDEQYF.